This T cell receptor beta chain is drawn from a study of shared clonotypes between healthy human individuals. Positively selected for CCR7, the CD45RO-negative cells used as naive CD8 cells excluded terminally differentiated effector memory CD45RA+ cells. In the study's own analysis: Junction-only immunoSEQ sequences carried no quality scores, so filtering differed. Libraries were prepared by immunoSEQ multiplex PCR; TCRdb keeps only in-frame clonotypes and omits some of them. V and J calls and clone size come straight from that table; D and trimming were deduced from the DNA. The sample includes about 2.1 million clones, 85% to 95% seen only once; the top ten take approximately 1.7%. From germline, CDR1 is SGHRS and CDR2 YFSETQ. Trimming took 4 bases from V and 2 from J; bases not matched to a gene: 9. The CDR3 is 15 residues long.

The receptor was isolated from a man between 18 and 35 years old in good health. Some clones in this sample may be carry-over from other donors' samples. V gene TRBV5-1 combines with J gene TRBJ2-7, with 7 bases aligning to TRBD1. Material for sequencing was naive CD8+ T cells from PBMCs. CDR3 region: CASSRDPGQPYEQYF. The CDR3 DNA is TGCGCCAGCAGCCGTGACCCGGGACAGCCCTACGAGCAGTACTTC.